The sequence of this T cell receptor (beta chain) was determined in a study of T cell responses to AZD1222 COVID-19 vaccine. Study-wide findings and caveats: Spike-specific TCR breadth rose after two AZD1222 doses, and depth rose as well.

Produced via immunoSEQ multiplex PCR; TCRdb's table is partial and in-frame only. This sample yields 100,000 or so clones, of which around 87% are seen a single time; roughly 10% belongs to the top ten. About this clone itself: The antigen is not known.

The sequence was obtained from an adult who received the AZD1222 COVID-19 vaccine. The material sequenced was peripheral blood, taken 28 days after the second AZD1222 dose.

This CDR3 is CASSLKGRELFF. The CDR3 bases are TGTGCCAGCAGTTTAAAGGGGAGGGAGCTGTTTTTT. This chain uses TRBV27 with TRBJ2-2; D is perhaps TRBD1 (5 bases). The CDR3 is 12 amino acids. Germline lookup yields CDR1 MNHEY and CDR2 SMNVEV (reference sequence). V was clipped by 2 bases and J by 9 bases, with 7 bases between them.